Listed below are T cell receptor beta chains from one sample, sequenced in a study of blood T cell repertoires in COVID-19. The protocol was immunoSEQ multiplex PCR, while the TCRdb copy is restricted to in-frame clones and leaves out a portion. There are some 90,000 clones in the sample; around 88% occur only once, and 15% to 20% lies in the top ten. The sequenced material came from peripheral blood. These receptors were taken from a woman between 55 and 75 years old with COVID-19, enrolled during active disease. The CDR3 runs from the conserved cysteine through the conserved F or W. A D gene is named only where the DNA matches it firmly. A clone size is listed for some rows: how often the clone was seen (once, few, many), or a class if it is expanded.

abundance: -
d_gene: -
v_gene: TRBV2
j_gene: TRBJ1-5
CDR3aa: CASSVRLQGINQPQHF
CDR3nt: TGTGCCAGCAGTGTTCGGCTGCAGGGCATCAATCAGCCCCAGCATTTT

abundance: -
d_gene: TRBD1
v_gene: TRBV9
j_gene: TRBJ1-5
CDR3aa: CASSPDGGTGSQPQHF
CDR3nt: TGTGCCAGCAGCCCCGACGGAGGGACAGGGAGTCAGCCCCAGCATTTT

abundance: -
d_gene: TRBD1
v_gene: TRBV11-2
j_gene: TRBJ1-1
CDR3aa: CASSTRQGGGTEAFF
CDR3nt: TGTGCCAGCAGCACCCGACAGGGTGGCGGCACTGAAGCTTTCTTT

abundance: -
d_gene: -
v_gene: TRBV6-5
j_gene: TRBJ1-3
CDR3aa: CASRPGLSGNTIYF
CDR3nt: TGTGCCAGCAGGCCGGGACTCTCTGGAAACACCATATATTTT

abundance: -
d_gene: TRBD1
v_gene: TRBV30
j_gene: TRBJ1-3
CDR3aa: CAWATGATGNTIYF
CDR3nt: TGTGCCTGGGCTACAGGGGCTACTGGAAACACCATATATTTT

abundance: -
d_gene: -
v_gene: TRBV7-9
j_gene: TRBJ1-2
CDR3aa: CASRIYIHGLPGGYGYTF
CDR3nt: TGTGCCAGCAGAATATATATCCACGGGCTCCCGGGGGGGTATGGCTACACCTTC

abundance: -
d_gene: -
v_gene: TRBV6-5
j_gene: TRBJ1-1
CDR3aa: CASSLRISETEAFF
CDR3nt: TGTGCCAGCAGTCTCCGAATCAGCGAAACTGAAGCTTTCTTT

abundance: -
d_gene: -
v_gene: TRBV28
j_gene: TRBJ1-5
CDR3aa: CASSQGNQPQHF
CDR3nt: TGTGCCAGCAGTCAGGGGAATCAGCCCCAGCATTTT

abundance: -
d_gene: TRBD1
v_gene: TRBV3-1/TRBV3-2
j_gene: TRBJ1-6
CDR3aa: CASSARQGSSPLHF
CDR3nt: TGTGCCAGCAGCGCCCGACAGGGAAGTTCACCCCTCCACTTT

abundance: -
d_gene: -
v_gene: TRBV7-2
j_gene: TRBJ2-3
CDR3aa: CASTPRGLTDTQYF
CDR3nt: TGTGCCAGCACCCCTCGGGGACTTACAGATACGCAGTATTTT

abundance: few
d_gene: -
v_gene: TRBV19
j_gene: TRBJ1-6
CDR3aa: CASSMQGSNSPLHF
CDR3nt: TGTGCCAGTAGTATGCAGGGGAGTAATTCACCCCTCCACTTT

abundance: -
d_gene: TRBD1
v_gene: TRBV6-6
j_gene: TRBJ1-4
CDR3aa: CASSGHRGPREKLFF
CDR3nt: TGTGCCAGCAGTGGACACAGGGGCCCGCGGGAAAAACTGTTTTTT

abundance: -
d_gene: TRBD1
v_gene: TRBV20-1
j_gene: TRBJ1-2
CDR3aa: CSGTGDYGYTF
CDR3nt: TGCAGTGGGACAGGGGACTATGGCTACACCTTC

abundance: -
d_gene: TRBD1
v_gene: TRBV9
j_gene: TRBJ1-1
CDR3aa: CASGDRINTEAFF
CDR3nt: TGTGCCAGCGGGGACAGGATAAACACTGAAGCTTTCTTT

abundance: -
d_gene: -
v_gene: TRBV10-3
j_gene: TRBJ2-3
CDR3aa: CAISVTYEVFSTDTQYF
CDR3nt: TGTGCCATCAGTGTAACGTATGAGGTTTTCAGCACAGATACGCAGTATTTT

abundance: -
d_gene: -
v_gene: TRBV6-5
j_gene: TRBJ1-1
CDR3aa: CASSYSSPAGTFF
CDR3nt: TGTGCCAGCAGTTACTCGAGTCCGGCCGGGACTTTCTTT

abundance: -
d_gene: -
v_gene: TRBV6-2/TRBV6-3
j_gene: TRBJ1-2
CDR3aa: CASSYWQGSTFNYGYTF
CDR3nt: TGTGCCAGCAGTTATTGGCAGGGTTCAACCTTCAACTATGGCTACACCTTC

abundance: -
d_gene: -
v_gene: TRBV7-2
j_gene: TRBJ2-3
CDR3aa: CASSPSGGGGDTQYF
CDR3nt: TGTGCCAGCAGCCCCTCGGGCGGGGGCGGCGATACGCAGTATTTT

abundance: -
d_gene: TRBD2
v_gene: TRBV6-6
j_gene: TRBJ2-7
CDR3aa: CASRRTSGPYEQYF
CDR3nt: TGTGCCAGCAGACGGACTAGCGGACCCTACGAGCAGTACTTC

abundance: -
d_gene: TRBD1
v_gene: TRBV5-4
j_gene: TRBJ2-7
CDR3aa: CASSLPGGYEQYF
CDR3nt: TGTGCCAGCAGCTTGCCAGGGGGATACGAGCAGTACTTC

abundance: -
d_gene: TRBD1
v_gene: TRBV9
j_gene: TRBJ1-4
CDR3aa: CASSGPTGDEKLFF
CDR3nt: TGTGCCAGCAGCGGACCGACAGGGGATGAAAAACTGTTTTTT

abundance: few
d_gene: TRBD1
v_gene: TRBV12-5
j_gene: TRBJ1-2
CDR3aa: CASGSGTGLFYGYTF
CDR3nt: TGTGCTAGTGGTTCGGGGACAGGGCTCTTCTATGGCTACACCTTC

abundance: -
d_gene: -
v_gene: TRBV5-1
j_gene: TRBJ2-5
CDR3aa: CASSLVSPRGTQYF
CDR3nt: TGCGCCAGCAGCTTGGTTTCCCCAAGAGGGACCCAGTACTTC

abundance: -
d_gene: -
v_gene: TRBV6-4
j_gene: TRBJ1-2
CDR3aa: CASSDFVAGYYGYTF
CDR3nt: TGTGCCAGCAGTGACTTCGTCGCAGGGTACTATGGCTACACCTTC

abundance: -
d_gene: TRBD1
v_gene: TRBV9
j_gene: TRBJ2-3
CDR3aa: CASTYGQGRDTQYF
CDR3nt: TGTGCCAGCACCTATGGACAGGGCCGCGATACGCAGTATTTT

abundance: -
d_gene: -
v_gene: TRBV5-1
j_gene: TRBJ1-3
CDR3aa: CASSWANHSGNTIYF
CDR3nt: TGCGCCAGCAGCTGGGCCAACCACTCTGGAAACACCATATATTTT

abundance: -
d_gene: TRBD1
v_gene: TRBV5-1
j_gene: TRBJ1-2
CDR3aa: CASSPDRGRDYGYTF
CDR3nt: TGCGCCAGCAGCCCCGACAGGGGGCGCGACTATGGCTACACCTTC

abundance: -
d_gene: TRBD1
v_gene: TRBV7-2
j_gene: TRBJ1-2
CDR3aa: CASSLAPTGEGGYTF
CDR3nt: TGTGCCAGCAGCTTAGCCCCAACAGGGGAAGGGGGCTACACCTTC

abundance: -
d_gene: -
v_gene: TRBV21-1
j_gene: TRBJ2-1
CDR3aa: CASSKLRTGVSGGKYNEQFF
CDR3nt: TGTGCCAGCAGCAAACTTAGGACAGGGGTTAGCGGGGGGAAATACAATGAGCAGTTCTTC

abundance: once
d_gene: -
v_gene: TRBV4-3
j_gene: TRBJ2-3
CDR3aa: CASSQGGGMTDTQYF
CDR3nt: TGCGCCAGCAGCCAAGGCGGAGGAATGACAGATACGCAGTATTTT

abundance: -
d_gene: -
v_gene: TRBV2
j_gene: TRBJ2-5
CDR3aa: CATTGRETQYF
CDR3nt: TGTGCCACCACAGGGAGAGAGACCCAGTACTTC

abundance: -
d_gene: -
v_gene: TRBV20-1
j_gene: TRBJ1-2
CDR3aa: CSARAYGYTF
CDR3nt: TGCAGTGCTAGGGCCTATGGCTACACCTTC

abundance: -
d_gene: -
v_gene: TRBV19
j_gene: TRBJ1-1
CDR3aa: CASSSTRENTEAFF
CDR3nt: TGTGCCAGTAGTAGTACCAGGGAGAACACTGAAGCTTTCTTT

abundance: -
d_gene: TRBD1
v_gene: TRBV2
j_gene: TRBJ2-5
CDR3aa: CASSRDSETQYF
CDR3nt: TGTGCCAGCAGTCGGGACAGTGAGACCCAGTACTTC

abundance: -
d_gene: TRBD2
v_gene: TRBV19
j_gene: TRBJ2-3
CDR3aa: CASIPGSGPPLAGDTQYF
CDR3nt: TGTGCCAGTATCCCTGGTAGCGGCCCCCCTTTAGCGGGAGATACGCAGTATTTT

abundance: -
d_gene: -
v_gene: TRBV12-3/TRBV12-4
j_gene: TRBJ1-2
CDR3aa: CASSPTGSGGYTF
CDR3nt: TGTGCCAGCAGTCCCACGGGGTCTGGTGGCTACACCTTC

abundance: -
d_gene: -
v_gene: TRBV3-1/TRBV3-2
j_gene: TRBJ1-2
CDR3aa: CASNTKESNYGYTF
CDR3nt: TGTGCCAGCAACACAAAGGAGTCTAACTATGGCTACACCTTC

abundance: -
d_gene: TRBD1
v_gene: TRBV19
j_gene: TRBJ2-5
CDR3aa: CASMGRTGYMQETQYF
CDR3nt: TGTGCCAGTATGGGGAGGACAGGGTACATGCAAGAGACCCAGTACTTC

abundance: -
d_gene: -
v_gene: TRBV9
j_gene: TRBJ1-4
CDR3aa: CASSVAAGTLNEKLFF
CDR3nt: TGTGCCAGCAGCGTAGCCGCCGGGACTCTTAATGAAAAACTGTTTTTT

abundance: -
d_gene: TRBD1
v_gene: TRBV19
j_gene: TRBJ1-2
CDR3aa: CASRETTGTYGYTF
CDR3nt: TGTGCCAGTAGAGAAACGACAGGGACCTATGGCTACACCTTC

abundance: -
d_gene: TRBD1
v_gene: TRBV6-5
j_gene: TRBJ2-7
CDR3aa: CASSFRDRSYEQYF
CDR3nt: TGTGCCAGCAGTTTCAGGGACAGATCCTACGAGCAGTACTTC

abundance: -
d_gene: -
v_gene: TRBV18
j_gene: TRBJ2-7
CDR3aa: CASSPGQNYEQYF
CDR3nt: TGTGCCAGCTCACCCGGACAGAACTACGAGCAGTACTTC

abundance: -
d_gene: -
v_gene: TRBV9
j_gene: TRBJ1-2
CDR3aa: CASSVEGTASYGYTF
CDR3nt: TGTGCCAGCAGCGTAGAGGGGACTGCGTCCTATGGCTACACCTTC

abundance: -
d_gene: -
v_gene: TRBV18
j_gene: TRBJ1-5
CDR3aa: CASSPMSDSNQPQHF
CDR3nt: TGTGCCAGCTCACCCATGAGCGATAGCAATCAGCCCCAGCATTTT

abundance: -
d_gene: -
v_gene: TRBV6-5
j_gene: TRBJ1-1
CDR3aa: CASSLWGGTEAFF
CDR3nt: TGTGCCAGCAGTTTGTGGGGGGGGACTGAAGCTTTCTTT